This T cell receptor (beta chain) was identified in a study of blood T cells in healthy people across ages. Study-wide findings and caveats: A strong correlation between TCR beta diversity and naive T cell percentage was seen. A greater number of naive CD4+ cells and higher diversity distinguished long-lived donors from aged donors. As age increased, TCR beta diversity per million T cells fell in a roughly linear fashion.

The CDR3 is made up of 14 amino acids. V dropped 6 bases and J dropped 5 bases, with 16 bases sitting between them. Regarding this clonotype: Its antigen is unknown.

Each sample yielded at least 5.5 micrograms of PBMC total RNA. Sample-barcoded 5' priming and a J-beta primer mix drove a second PCR of about 6 to 11 cycles. Using its own MiXCR run on the 5' RACE reads, TCRdb lists one record per CDR3 protein. The data show about 1.4 million distinct CDR3 sequences, almost 60% seen once. Sample: blood. The TCR sequence derives from a man between 18 and 29 years old in good health. This chain joins TRBV12-3 or TRBV12-4 and TRBJ2-5; maybe TRBD2 (7 bases). CDR3 nucleotide sequence: TGTGCCAGCAGCCTAGAGGGGGGGCGTGAGACCCAGTACTTC. It translates to CASSLEGGRETQYF.